The clone carrying this TCR beta chain showed up many times. The antigen is not known. TRB rearrangements were amplified by multiplex PCR with BIOMED2 TRB-A/B primers. TCRdb ran MiXCR on the multiplex PCR reads and lists one entry per CDR3 protein. The sample holds approximately 5,000 distinct CDR3 sequences, approximately 26% seen once. V lost 2 bases, J lost 5 bases, and 9 bases stayed unmatched. The CDR3 contains 16 residues. Germline lookup yields CDR1 MNHEY and CDR2 SVGAGI. This sample is part of a study of T and B cells in COVID-19 patients. Background on the study: Comorbidities linked to unfavorable COVID-19 outcome were present in about 90% of the roughly 20 active-infection patients.

From blood, about 250-500 ng of genomic DNA served as TRB template. Study outcomes and limitations: Patients with COVID-19 reportedly showed strongly skewed T cell receptor beta variable and joining gene usage. Clonality of TRB repertoires was high in active COVID-19; recovery brought above-healthy diversity and richness.

The origin of this receptor is a human donor with active COVID-19. V is TRBV6-5 and J is TRBJ2-5; TRBD2 aligns across 9 bases. The source material was blood. CDR3 region: CASSYGRGGLFETQYF. The DNA for the CDR3 is TGTGCCAGCAGTTACGGGCGGGGGGGCCTTTTCGAGACCCAGTACTTC.